Each of the 22 T cell receptor beta chains below was sequenced from the same sample in a study of blood T cell repertoires in COVID-19. Clones were read by immunoSEQ multiplex PCR, and TCRdb kept only the in-frame ones, dropping some. The sample records fewer than 70,000 clones, roughly four fifths being singletons. What was sequenced was peripheral blood. The receptor source for this set is a woman older than 75 with acute or convalescent COVID-19.

V is TRBV11-3 and J is TRBJ1-1; D unresolved. The CDR3 loop spans 12 amino acids. V dropped 1 base and J dropped 8 bases, with 8 bases sitting between them. Germline-derived CDR1 and CDR2 are SGHNT and YENEEA. The CDR3, as DNA: TGTGCCAGCAGCTTAGGAGGGTGGGAAGCTTTCTTT. Amino acids: CASSLGGWEAFF.

The chain carries TRBV2 and TRBJ1-5, with 8 bases that match TRBD1. The germline gives CDR1 SNHLY, CDR2 FYNNEI. With V trimmed by 6 bases and J by 2 bases, 6 bases remained unmatched. The CDR3 is 15 residues long. This chain's CDR3 is CASRAGQGGNQPQHF. The CDR3 bases are TGTGCCAGCAGGGCAGGACAGGGTGGCAATCAGCCCCAGCATTTT. Variable domain in full (rest from reference TRBV2 and TRBJ1-5): EPEVTQTPSHQVTQMGQEVILRCVPISNHLYFYWYRQILGQKVEFLVSFYNNEISEKSEIFDDQFSVERPDGSNFTLKIRSTKLEDSAMYFCASRAGQGGNQPQHFGDGTRLSIL.

The rearrangement joins TRBV11-2 to TRBJ2-2; 8 bases fit TRBD2. Trimming cost V 1 base and J 7 bases; bases outside gene matches: 5. The germline V gene encodes CDR1 SGHAT and CDR2 FQNNGV. This CDR3 spans 15 amino acids. The CDR3 reads CASSLALAEGGELFF. The CDR3 DNA reads as TGTGCCAGCAGCTTAGCACTAGCGGAAGGCGGGGAGCTGTTTTTT. The complete variable domain, with remaining parts taken from reference TRBV11-2 and TRBJ2-2, reads EAGVAQSPRYKIIEKRQSVAFWCNPISGHATLYWYQQILGQGPKLLIQFQNNGVVDDSQLPKDRFSAERLKGVDSTLKIQPAKLEDSAVYLCASSLALAEGGELFFGEGSRLTVL.

This clone appeared once. The genes are TRBV30 and TRBJ2-1; TRBD2 is a possible D gene (6 bases). Per the germline V gene, CDR1 is GTSNPN and CDR2 is SVGIG (reference sequence). The V end lost 4 bases, the J end lost 0 bases, and 10 bases lay between the germline ends. CDR3 size: 14 residues. DNA for the CDR3: TGTGCCTGGACTGCGGGAATCTCCTACAATGAGCAGTTCTTC. Residues: CAWTAGISYNEQFF.

The V gene is TRBV6-6, the J gene TRBJ2-7; D is possibly TRBD1 (5 bases). Per the germline V gene, CDR1 is MNHNY and CDR2 is SVGAGI (reference sequence). This CDR3 has 14 amino acids. Trimming took 6 bases from V and 4 from J, leaving 16 bases between them. The CDR3 bases are TGTGCCAGCAGCCATGGACAACCTCGGTACGAGCAGTACTTC. Its translation: CASSHGQPRYEQYF.

This chain uses TRBV2 with TRBJ1-1; D is uncertain. Trimming cost V 3 bases and J 1 base, with 12 bases left between them. Germline V gene data show CDR1 as SNHLY and CDR2 as FYNNEI. The CDR3 spans 15 residues. The CDR3 DNA reads as TGTGCCAGCAGTGACCCCGGGAGGGCGAACACTGAAGCTTTCTTT. It yields the protein CASSDPGRANTEAFF.

The genes are TRBV7-9 and TRBJ1-1; TRBD1 matches 7 bases. V gave up 4 bases and J gave up 5 bases; unmatched junction bases: 13. CDR3 size: 16 residues. Germline V gene data show CDR1 as SEHNR and CDR2 as FQNEAQ (reference sequence). The CDR3: CASSWNLRGELTEAFF. The CDR3 region has the DNA TGTGCCAGCAGCTGGAACCTCAGGGGGGAATTGACTGAAGCTTTCTTT.

V gene TRBV6-5 combines with J gene TRBJ2-2; 9 nucleotides align to TRBD1. This CDR3 has 14 residues. Trimming at V came to 11 bases and at J to 1 base, leaving 5 bases not matched to a gene. Germline CDR1 is MNHEY and CDR2 is SVGAGI. The CDR3: CAGKGQGNTGELFF. As DNA, the CDR3 is TGTGCCGGGAAGGGACAGGGGAACACCGGGGAGCTGTTTTTT.

This clone was detected only a few times. V gene TRBV5-1 combines with J gene TRBJ2-5; perhaps TRBD2 as D (5 bases). The germline CDR1 and CDR2 sequences are SGHRS and YFSETQ. The CDR3 loop spans 14 amino acids. Between the trimmed V and J ends, which lost 4 bases and 4 bases, there was a span of 14 bases. In nucleotides, the CDR3 is TGCGCCAGCAGCGTAGTTCCCGGAGGAGAGACCCAGTACTTC. Amino acid sequence: CASSVVPGGETQYF.

The chain is built from TRBV28 and TRBJ1-3, with 9 bases identical to TRBD1. With V trimmed by 4 bases and J by 9 bases, 7 bases remained unmatched. Per the germline V gene, CDR1 is MDHEN and CDR2 is SYDVKM. CDR3 length: 14 residues. The CDR3: CASSSGQGILTIYF. The CDR3 bases are TGTGCCAGCAGTTCCGGACAGGGGATACTCACCATATATTTT.

The chain joins TRBV2 to TRBJ1-4; D call uncertain. From germline, CDR1 is SNHLY and CDR2 FYNNEI. The V and J ends lost 4 bases and 4 bases respectively, with 16 bases between them. The CDR3 contains 16 residues. In nucleotides, the CDR3 is TGTGCCAGCAGTGGTCTACAGCCACCGGATAATGAAAAACTGTTTTTT. Its translation: CASSGLQPPDNEKLFF.

The gene calls are TRBV5-8 and TRBJ2-1; TRBD1 matches 8 bases. The CDR3 spans 15 residues. Trimming removed 1 base from V and 3 bases from J; junction bases left unmatched: 3. Germline V gene data show CDR1 as SGHTS and CDR2 as YDEGEE. In DNA form, the CDR3 reads TGTGCCAGCAGCTTGACCGGGACAGGCTACAATGAGCAGTTCTTC. Its translation: CASSLTGTGYNEQFF.

This clone occurred a few times. V is TRBV11-2 and J is TRBJ1-1, with 8 bases aligning to TRBD1. V lost 1 base, J lost 9 bases, and 10 bases stayed unmatched. Germline loops: CDR1 SGHAT, CDR2 FQNNGV. The CDR3 loop spans 15 amino acids. As DNA, the CDR3 is TGTGCCAGCAGCTTAGGTCGTGGGGGACAGGTAAAAGCTTTCTTT. Protein sequence: CASSLGRGGQVKAFF.

The chain employs TRBV5-6 and TRBJ2-1; D is possibly TRBD2 (6 bases). The CDR3 runs to 16 residues. Between the trimmed V and J ends, which lost 1 base and 2 bases, there was a span of 13 bases. CDR1 is SGHDT and CDR2 is YYEEEE in the germline V gene. In DNA form, the CDR3 reads TGTGCCAGCAGCTTGCTAGTGGGGGGTACCTACAATGAGCAGTTCTTC. It yields the protein CASSLLVGGTYNEQFF.

This sequence joins TRBV18 and TRBJ1-1; D uncertain. The CDR3 runs 14 residues. V gave up 3 bases and J gave up 1 base, with 9 bases separating them. From germline, CDR1 is KGHSH and CDR2 LQKENI. CDR3 in DNA: TGTGCCAGCTCACCGATTCCTAGGAACACTGAAGCTTTCTTT. As protein: CASSPIPRNTEAFF.

The chain recombines TRBV3-1 (or the pseudogene TRBV3-2) with TRBJ2-1; a possible D gene is TRBD2 (6 bases). Trimming cost V 4 bases and J 3 bases, with 16 bases left between them. This CDR3 has 16 amino acids. Germline V gene data show CDR1 as LGHDT and CDR2 as YNNKEL (reference sequence). CDR3 sequence: CASSLRGQVSYNEQFF. For the CDR3, the DNA is TGTGCCAGCAGCCTGCGGGGCCAGGTCAGCTACAATGAGCAGTTCTTC.

The chain has TRBV27 and TRBJ2-2; 16 nucleotides agree with TRBD2. Germline CDR1 MNHEY, CDR2 SMNVEV (reference sequence). The junction had 10 bases not matched to a gene; V was cut back by 5 bases and J by 4 bases. The CDR3 has 19 amino acids. The CDR3 is CASSPGLAGGIGSTGELFF. CDR3 DNA sequence: TGTGCCAGCAGTCCGGGACTAGCGGGGGGGATAGGGAGCACCGGGGAGCTGTTTTTT.

This clone appeared a few times. The rearrangement uses TRBV2 and TRBJ2-1; 12 nucleotides match TRBD2. V was clipped by 2 bases and J by 12 bases; unmatched bases: 5. Germline CDR1 and CDR2: SNHLY and FYNNEI. The CDR3 is 14 residues long. The chain's CDR3 is CASSELAGGQWQFF. In nucleotides, the CDR3 is TGTGCCAGCAGTGAACTAGCGGGGGGGCAGTGGCAGTTCTTC.

V gene TRBV19 combines with J gene TRBJ2-3, with TRBD2 matching 12 bases. The V segment lost 3 bases and the J segment 5 bases; nucleotides outside the gene matches: 6. CDR1 and CDR2 from the germline V gene are LNHDA and SQIVND (reference sequence). This CDR3 comprises 16 residues. The CDR3 sequence: CASSIGGLAGRDTQYF. DNA for the CDR3: TGTGCCAGTAGTATCGGCGGACTAGCGGGGAGAGATACGCAGTATTTT.

This chain links TRBV9 with TRBJ1-2; a weak D match, TRBD1 (6 bases). The ends were cut back, 5 bases at V and 8 bases at J, with 13 bases in the middle. This CDR3 is built from 12 residues. Looked up from germline, CDR1 is SGDLS and CDR2 is YYNGEE. The CDR3 protein is CASSTQGGGYTF. Written as DNA, the CDR3 is TGTGCCAGCAGTACTCAAGGGGGAGGCTACACCTTC.

The rearrangement links TRBV9 to TRBJ2-2; 9 bases agree with TRBD2. Germline trimming cut 4 bases from V and 6 bases from J; bases unmatched to any gene: 7. CDR1 and CDR2 from the germline V gene are SGDLS and YYNGEE. CDR3 length: 15 amino acids. In DNA, the CDR3 is TGTGCCAGCAGCCGAAATATAGCGGGGGCCGGGGAGCTGTTTTTT. Its translation is CASSRNIAGAGELFF.

The chain uses TRBV6-5 and TRBJ1-5, with 12 bases fitting TRBD1. The V gene end was trimmed by 6 bases and the J gene end by 7 bases; junction bases not matched to a gene: 7. Germline lookup yields CDR1 MNHEY and CDR2 SVGAGI. This CDR3 is 15 amino acids long. CDR3 loop: CASSPGQGAGQPQHF. The CDR3 nucleotides read TGTGCCAGCAGCCCGGGACAGGGGGCCGGGCAGCCCCAGCATTTT.